This TCR beta chain comes out of a study of blood T cell repertoires in COVID-19. The wider study: COVID-19 samples from acute and convalescent phases originated in the United States, Italy and Spain. PBMCs, B-cell-depleted T cells, or T cells were the source of the cDNA or gDNA that made up the material.

This CDR3 contains 16 residues. Looked up from germline, CDR1 is SGHAT and CDR2 is FQNNGV. Trimming shortened V by 3 bases and J by 3 bases, and 16 bases separated the two germline ends. Authors' analysis steps: Amplification with reference gene primers provided the estimates of nucleated cell counts. Profiled with immunoSEQ multiplex PCR; TCRdb holds only in-frame clones, not every one. The V and J calls and the clone size are those of that table, but D and trimming were determined from the DNA. The sample records approximately 69,000 clones, around 90% being singletons. The sequence was obtained from a middle-aged man with acute or convalescent COVID-19. The sample was peripheral blood. The V gene is TRBV11-2, the J gene TRBJ2-3, with D perhaps matching TRBD1 (6 bases). The CDR3, as DNA: TGTGCCAGCAGCTTGGGTGGGACACCGGGGACAGATACGCAGTATTTT. Protein: CASSLGGTPGTDTQYF.